This TCR beta chain was recovered during a study of cytomegalovirus exposure and HLA in healthy donors. About the study: The platform used for the 110 or so validation repertoires matched that of the roughly 630 first-cohort repertoires, a later analysis reported.

Points on this clone: Its antigen is not identified.

Trimming took off 2 bases at V and 4 bases at J, with 10 bases between the two ends. The CDR3 contains 14 residues. CDR1 and CDR2 (germline): SGHKS, YYEKEE (reference sequence). Study-level findings and limits: Among TCR sequences, most were rare, though some public TCRs appeared in many donors.

Clones were sequenced by immunoSEQ multiplex PCR, and TCRdb holds only the in-frame ones, with some missing. The sample lists 130,000 or so clones, nearly 90% occurring once. This chain links TRBV5-5 with TRBJ1-3; D is uncertain. This sequence originates from a man aged 30-40 years in good health and CMV-seronegative. The sample taken for sequencing was PBMCs. CDR3 residues: CASSFWPEGNTIYF. For the CDR3, the DNA is TGTGCCAGCAGCTTTTGGCCAGAAGGAAACACCATATATTTT.